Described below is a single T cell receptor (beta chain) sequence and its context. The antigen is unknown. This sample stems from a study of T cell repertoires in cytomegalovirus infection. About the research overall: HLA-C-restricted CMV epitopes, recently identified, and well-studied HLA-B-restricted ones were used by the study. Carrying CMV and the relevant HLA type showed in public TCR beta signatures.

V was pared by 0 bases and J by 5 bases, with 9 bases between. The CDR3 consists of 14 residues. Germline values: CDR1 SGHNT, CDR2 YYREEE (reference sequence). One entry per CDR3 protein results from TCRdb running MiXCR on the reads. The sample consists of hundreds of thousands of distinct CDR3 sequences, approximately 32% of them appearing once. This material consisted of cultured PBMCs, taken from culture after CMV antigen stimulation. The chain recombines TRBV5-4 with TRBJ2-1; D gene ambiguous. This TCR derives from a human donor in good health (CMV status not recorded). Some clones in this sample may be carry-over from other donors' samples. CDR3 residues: CASSLANTDNEQFF. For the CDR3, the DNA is TGTGCCAGCAGCTTGGCCAATACGGACAATGAGCAGTTCTTC.